Reported below is one T cell receptor beta chain. Its antigen is still unknown. Libraries were prepared through the immunoSEQ multiplex PCR assay. For the multiplex PCR, a mixture combining 60 forward primers for TCR Vbeta segments and 13 reverse primers for TCR Jbeta segments was used. The CDR3 region of rearranged TCR beta genes was amplified from genomic DNA with a multiplex PCR assay. Amplified TCR beta libraries were sequenced as 87-base-pair reads on the Illumina HiSeq System. Turning to the authors' computational methods: A later analysis counted about 80 million unique TCR beta chains across the 650 to 700 repertoires, and some 12 million of these chains were shared by at least two donors. A nearest-neighbor algorithm error-corrected the raw reads and collapsed the reads into unique sequences, merging closely related sequences to remove PCR and sequencing errors. CDR3 sequences were aligned to IMGT reference sequences to assign V, D and J gene segments. For a sequence to be retained, at least a six-nucleotide match to both a V gene segment and a J gene segment was required. Rearrangements were called productive when the CDR3 lacked stop codons and stayed in frame with V and J; all others were non-productive. Following IMGT convention, CDR3 was defined as the stretch from the second conserved V-encoded cysteine up to the conserved J-encoded phenylalanine. The earlier analysis of about 570 of the donors excluded any sequence lacking an unambiguous match to a single V gene segment. An earlier analysis of over 450 of the donors classified V segments as functional when productive rearrangements were above 56.7% and as segregating when the standard deviation between donors was above 5%. A statistical classification framework was developed to diagnose cytomegalovirus status using the catalog of TCR beta chain sequences. V and J gene assignment, in a later analysis, came from comparing TCR nucleotide sequences with IMGT/GENE-DB human TR gene sequences. A later analysis assigned CDR3 sequences and most-parsimonious VDJ recombination scenarios with the TCRdist pipeline. A later analysis defined each TCR beta chain by its CDR3 amino acid sequence plus V-gene family, and excluded reads lacking a unique V-gene family. A later analysis removed 600 or so highly shared, low-generation-probability nucleotide sequences to deal with suspected cross-contamination and a sequencing artifact. For each public chain, a later analysis derived a clonal expansion index from normalized ranks of inferred template counts within each repertoire. In a later analysis, generation probabilities were computed using a VDJ recombination model fitted to out-of-frame rearrangements, and the results were checked against IGoR. A later analysis scored TCR-TCR, TCR-HLA and TCR-CMV co-occurrence with hypergeometric tests, applying a repertoire-size bias correction to TCR pairs. To estimate false discovery rates, a later analysis permuted the HLA or CMV assignments 20 times. In a later analysis, co-occurring TCRs were grouped using DBSCAN, with TCRdist sequence similarity added in when clustering inside HLA-allele-positive subsets. For co-occurrence clustering, repertoires with fewer than 30,000 or more than 120,000 public chains were excluded, along with five repertoires with anomalous nucleotide sharing. TCRdb holds this immuneACCESS table with in-frame rearrangements only. Some clones are missing; in checked studies, unresolved V genes explain under half, and the rest has no known cause. V, J and clone size are those of that table, while D and trimming were read from the DNA. The sample table on file contains fewer than 150,000 clones. The ten largest clonotypes hold less than 3% of the sample.

The cohort comprised several hundred healthy bone marrow donors. All cohort members were sampled while nominally healthy, although unrecorded immune exposures were likely present. The donor tested CMV seronegative and was one of the 352 seronegative cohort members. Each donor provided a peripheral blood sample, and peripheral blood mononuclear cells were used for TCR beta sequencing. The Qiagen DNeasy Blood Extraction Kit was used to extract genomic DNA from the blood cell samples. The sample comes from a study of cytomegalovirus exposure and HLA in healthy donors (dated 2017 in TCRdb). A note on the overall study: An earlier analysis of approximately 550 of the donors reported 250 to 300 Gb of sequence data and some 100 million unique TCR beta sequences from about 179 million T cells. Around 300 gigabases of sequencing data and approximately 93 million unique TCR sequences were included in an early release covering several hundred HLA-typed donors. The genetic ancestry cluster associated with self-reported Caucasian donors included roughly four fifths of the roughly 360 genotyped donors. The aim of the study was to test whether cataloging public T cell receptors could identify signatures of past pathogen exposure. Using immunosequencing, the study profiled T cell repertoires from 500 to 800 subjects and related those repertoires to cytomegalovirus serostatus. Besides the first cohort of under 700 subjects, a separate validation cohort made up of 120 different subjects was used. High-throughput TCR immunosequencing, statistical association of individual TCRs with disease status, and machine learning were combined to predict cytomegalovirus infection status. In a later analysis, previously published TCR beta repertoires from some 640 donors were re-analyzed and high-resolution HLA genotyping was added so that TCR occurrence patterns could be studied. Rather than using new phenotypic data, the later analysis identified candidate immune exposures from TCR beta sequences and from how often those sequences occurred across donors. An earlier analysis of 587 of the donors used high-throughput TCR beta sequencing to judge whether each TCR beta V gene segment behaved as functional or pseudogenic. Donor age, sex, ethnicity and CMV serostatus were compiled alongside the repertoire data. A later genetic analysis took genome-wide SNP genotypes for about 55% of the 666 donors and used that subset as a discovery cohort. All discovery cohort repertoires had been generated using a single sequencing platform. HLA typing included class I and class II loci at four-digit resolution. The number of donors typed differed by locus, with about 629-640 for A, B, C, DRB1 and DQB1, more than 500 for DQA1, over 600 for DPA1, and around 460 for DPB1. Roughly 5 DR-DQ haplotypes were handled as single units for association and clustering, since linkage in the cohort was strong. On average, roughly 250,000 unique TCR beta nucleotide sequences were sequenced per donor among about 400 genotyped donors of the cohort, with 15% to 20% of those sequences being non-productive.

What the work shows at the level of the full study, not this receptor alone: Linkage disequilibrium might explain the correlated functional status among segregating V segments, but an unknown experimental factor could not be ruled out. The cohort was sequenced for TCR beta chains only, and without alpha or paired-chain data the features that could be detected were limited. According to a later analysis, parvovirus B19, influenza, CMV and Epstein-Barr virus appeared linked to several top co-occurrence clusters. When HLA alleles, especially DR and DQ, strongly co-occurred, TCR associations were difficult to assign to individual alleles. An association between a missense DCLRE1C variant and V-gene and J-gene trimming of TCR beta chains was found in a later genetic analysis and replicated in an independent cohort. Presence/absence analyses assumed roughly uniform sequencing depth across donors, an assumption that may not hold. A few of the identified cytomegalovirus-associated TCR beta chains were confirmed in vitro to be specific for cytomegalovirus antigens. The only immune exposure information available for the cohort was CMV serostatus. Broadly in line with IMGT annotations, most TCR beta V segments showed up in productive rearrangements about 90% or about 30% of the time in an earlier analysis of approximately 600 of the donors. In a later genetic analysis, fewer N-insertions in productive TCRs were reported among donors in an Asian-associated ancestry cluster than the roughly 700-donor mean. Some 15 rarely observed V segments, including chromosome 9 orphons, were excluded from the earlier analysis of a few hundred of the donors because counts were too low. The classifier was reported to diagnose cytomegalovirus status with high specificity and sensitivity in both the original cohort and the validation cohort. According to the authors, the approach could potentially be generalized to other disease states and immunological phenotypes. Because some donors lacked HLA typing at each locus, the association tests relied only on the typed subset. The 87-base-pair reads could not distinguish some IMGT-functional V segments, including TRBV6-2 and TRBV6-3, so those segments were excluded. A later analysis found that TCR association rates varied across HLA loci, with DRB1 alleles showing the most associated TCRs and HLA-C alleles the fewest. A total of 150 to 200 TCR beta chains were listed by the study as associated with cytomegalovirus. A later analysis found that HLA-associated TCR beta chains were more clonally expanded and had lower generation probabilities than equally common non-associated chains. Across donors, most TCR sequences were observed very rarely, whereas some public TCRs were present in many individuals. In a later analysis, over 15,000 TCR beta sequences were associated with specific HLA alleles at a false discovery rate of 0.05. The sequencing pipeline was judged likely to have produced a cluster of highly shared sequence variants as a technical artifact. A further reported finding was that TCR beta sequences accurately predicted the HLA-A and HLA-B alleles for most subjects in the first cohort. Most CMV-associated TCR beta chains appeared to be HLA-restricted in a later analysis, and the HLA associations seemed to be driven largely by CMV exposure.

The germline V gene encodes CDR1 SQVTM and CDR2 ANQGSEA. From its cysteine to its phenylalanine, the CDR3 spans 11 amino acids. Only the CDR3 DNA stays, 33 bases, in frame from base 1. Sequenced: PBMCs. The chain uses TRBV29-1 and TRBJ1-1; no D gene call is confident. This TCR was recovered from a man between 40 and 49 years old in good health and CMV-seronegative. DNA sequence: TGCGCGTACAGCCCGAACACTGAAGCTTTCTTT. It translates as CAYSPNTEAFF.